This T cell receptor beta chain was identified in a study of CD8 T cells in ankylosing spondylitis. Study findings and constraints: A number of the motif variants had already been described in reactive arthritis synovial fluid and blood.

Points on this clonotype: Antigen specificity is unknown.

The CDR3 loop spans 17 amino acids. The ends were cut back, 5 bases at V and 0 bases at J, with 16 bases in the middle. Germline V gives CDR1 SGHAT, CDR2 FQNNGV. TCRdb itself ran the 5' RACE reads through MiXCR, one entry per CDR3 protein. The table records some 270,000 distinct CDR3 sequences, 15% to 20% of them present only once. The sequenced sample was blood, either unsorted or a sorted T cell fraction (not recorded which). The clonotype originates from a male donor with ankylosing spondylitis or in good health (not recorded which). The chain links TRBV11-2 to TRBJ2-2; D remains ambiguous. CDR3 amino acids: CASSGEVGGSNTGELFF. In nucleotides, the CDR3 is TGTGCCAGCAGCGGAGAGGTGGGCGGATCGAACACCGGGGAGCTGTTTTTT.